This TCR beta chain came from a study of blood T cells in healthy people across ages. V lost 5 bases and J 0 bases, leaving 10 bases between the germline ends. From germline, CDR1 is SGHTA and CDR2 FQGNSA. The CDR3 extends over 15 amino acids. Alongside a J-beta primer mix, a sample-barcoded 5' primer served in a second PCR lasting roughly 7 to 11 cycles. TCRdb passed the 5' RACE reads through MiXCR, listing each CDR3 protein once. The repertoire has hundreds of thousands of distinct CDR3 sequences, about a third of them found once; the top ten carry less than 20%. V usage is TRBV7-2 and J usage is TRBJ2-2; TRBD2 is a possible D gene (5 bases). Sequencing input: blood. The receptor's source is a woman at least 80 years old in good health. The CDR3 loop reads CASSPIGANTGELFF. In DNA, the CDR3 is TGTGCCAGCAGCCCTATCGGGGCGAACACCGGGGAGCTGTTTTTT.